A single sample is the source of the 27 T cell receptor beta chains below, sequenced in a study of T cell responses to AZD1222 COVID-19 vaccine. Only in-frame clones appear in the TCRdb table, and some are missing; sequencing was by immunoSEQ multiplex PCR. The sample has some 94,000 clones, nearly 90% seen once. The sequencing used peripheral blood, collected on day 0 of AZD1222 vaccination. These receptors were obtained from an adult in good health.

There are a few counts of this clone. This chain connects TRBV15 to TRBJ2-7; D remains unclear. Trimming cost V 0 bases and J 0 bases, with 12 bases left between them. The CDR3 is 16 residues long. In germline, CDR1 is LNHNV, CDR2 YYDKDF (reference sequence). CDR3 amino acids: CATSRDTRRSSYEQYV. The CDR3, as DNA: TGTGCCACCAGCAGAGATACCCGCCGGAGCTCCTACGAGCAGTACGTC.

The rearrangement uses TRBV27 and TRBJ1-6; D gene uncertain. The CDR3 totals 15 residues. CDR1 and CDR2 from the germline V gene are MNHEY and SMNVEV (reference sequence). Trimming stripped 3 bases from V and 6 bases from J, with 12 bases between. CDR3 amino acids: CASSLLGAPNSPLHF. CDR3 nucleotide sequence: TGTGCCAGCAGTTTGCTGGGAGCCCCTAATTCACCCCTCCACTTT.

This clone is a singleton in its sample. The chain has TRBV19 and TRBJ1-3; 12 positions agree with TRBD1. The CDR3 runs 17 residues. V lost 4 bases to trimming and J lost 4 bases; unmatched junction nucleotides: 8. Per germline, CDR1 LNHDA and CDR2 SQIVND (reference sequence). CDR3 region: CASSKEWDRGRGNTIYF. The CDR3 DNA reads TGTGCCAGTAGTAAGGAATGGGACAGGGGGCGCGGAAACACCATATATTTT.

The chain carries TRBV24-1 and TRBJ1-2; no clear D gene. Between the trimmed V and J ends, which lost 3 bases and 1 base, there was a span of 2 bases. The CDR3 consists of 12 residues. Germline CDR1 is KGHDR and CDR2 is SFDVKD. CDR3 coding DNA: TGTGCCACCAGTGATGGTAACTATGGCTACACCTTC. It codes for CATSDGNYGYTF.

The chain links TRBV6-1 to TRBJ2-1; TRBD2 aligns across 13 bases. Germline V lookup: CDR1 MNHNS, CDR2 SASEGT. Unmatched junction bases numbered 1, after V lost 3 bases and J lost 5 bases. This CDR3 comprises 15 residues. For the CDR3, the DNA is TGTGCCAGCAGTGAGGGGACTAGCGGGAACAATGAGCAGTTCTTC. Its protein is CASSEGTSGNNEQFF.

The chain carries TRBV7-9 and TRBJ1-4; weak D call: TRBD1 (5 bases). Germline CDR1 and CDR2: SEHNR and FQNEAQ (reference sequence). Trimming shortened V by 0 bases and J by 6 bases, and 11 bases separated the two germline ends. The CDR3 covers 15 residues. The CDR3, as DNA: TGTGCCAGCAGCTTAGCCCCGGGGGTGGATGAAAAACTGTTTTTT. Amino acids: CASSLAPGVDEKLFF. Full variable domain (remainder filled in from reference TRBV7-9 and TRBJ1-4): DTGVSQNPRHKITKRGQNVTFRCDPISEHNRLYWYRQTLGQGPEFLTYFQNEAQLEKSRLLSDRFSAERPKGSFSTLEIQRTEQGDSAMYLCASSLAPGVDEKLFFGSGTQLSVL.

The chain combines TRBV5-8 with TRBJ1-3; tentative D call: TRBD1 (5 bases). V gave up 5 bases and J gave up 0 bases, with 24 bases separating them. This CDR3 is built from 19 residues. Germline CDR1 SGHTS, CDR2 YDEGEE. The CDR3 DNA reads TGTGCCAGCAGGCCTACCGGGGCCATCCTTGGGGACTCTGGAAACACCATATATTTT. It is translated as CASRPTGAILGDSGNTIYF.

The V and J genes are TRBV5-8 and TRBJ1-6; D unclear. The V gene lost 5 bases and the J gene lost 9 bases, with 15 bases spanning the gap. The CDR3 runs 14 residues. Germline-derived CDR1 and CDR2 are SGHTS and YDEGEE. The DNA of the CDR3 is TGTGCCAGCAGTCCGACCCCTTGGGGTTCACCCCTCCACTTT. Encoded protein: CASSPTPWGSPLHF.

The J gene is TRBJ2-2, the V gene TRBV24-1; TRBD2 matches 7 bases. This CDR3 spans 16 amino acids. From germline, CDR1 is KGHDR and CDR2 SFDVKD. Unmatched junction bases numbered 6, after V lost 2 bases and J lost 4 bases. The CDR3 nucleotides are TGTGCCACCAGTGATTGGAGCGGGATGAGCACCGGGGAGCTGTTTTTT. Translated: CATSDWSGMSTGELFF.

J is TRBJ1-1 and V is TRBV30; D ambiguous. The V and J ends lost 4 bases and 2 bases respectively, with 11 bases between them. Germline CDR1 is GTSNPN and CDR2 is SVGIG (reference sequence). The CDR3 loop spans 13 amino acids. This CDR3 is CAWMVTDNTEAFF. CDR3 sequence (DNA): TGTGCCTGGATGGTCACGGATAACACTGAAGCTTTCTTT.

This clone was detected once. The J gene is TRBJ2-2, the V gene TRBV19, with D hard to call. This CDR3 contains 14 residues. Germline values: CDR1 LNHDA, CDR2 SQIVND (reference sequence). Trimming removed 7 bases from V and 3 bases from J, with 12 bases in between. CDR3 protein: CASTPPVDTGELFF. The CDR3 DNA reads TGTGCCAGTACCCCACCCGTCGACACCGGGGAGCTGTTTTTT.

The chain couples TRBV6-2 or TRBV6-3 to TRBJ2-6; D assignment may be TRBD1 or TRBD2 (5 bases each). The CDR3 consists of 17 residues. Germline CDR1 is MNHEY and CDR2 is SVGEGT. V shed 6 bases and J shed 0 bases, with 15 bases lying between them. Here the CDR3 DNA reads TGTGCCAGCAGCGACGGGGACGGTTTCTCTGGGGCCAACGTCCTGACTTTC. As protein: CASSDGDGFSGANVLTF.

This chain connects TRBV7-2 to TRBJ1-2; D is perhaps TRBD1 (6 bases). V gave up 5 bases and J gave up 4 bases, with 11 bases separating them. The CDR3 loop spans 13 amino acids. Germline V gives CDR1 SGHTA, CDR2 FQGNSA. CDR3 protein: CASSKQGGYGYTF. In DNA form, the CDR3 reads TGTGCCAGCAGCAAACAGGGTGGCTATGGCTACACCTTC. The variable domain in full, with the rest retrieved from reference TRBV7-2 and TRBJ1-2, is GAGVSQSPSNKVTEKGKDVELRCDPISGHTALYWYRQSLGQGLEFLIYFQGNSAPDKSGLPSDRFSAERTGGSVSTLTIQRTQQEDSAVYLCASSKQGGYGYTFGSGTRLTVV.

The chain links TRBV18 to TRBJ1-2; TRBD1 aligns across 7 bases. CDR1 KGHSH and CDR2 LQKENI come from the germline V gene. V lost 3 bases, J lost 8 bases, and 6 bases stayed unmatched. There are 13 residues in the CDR3. The CDR3 bases are TGTGCCAGCTCACCGGACAGGCATAGAGGCTACACCTTC. Translated: CASSPDRHRGYTF.

The chain is built from TRBV2 and TRBJ2-2; possibly TRBD2 for D (6 bases). The CDR3 consists of 15 residues. Trimming took off 3 bases at V and 6 bases at J, with 14 bases between the two ends. Germline V CDR1 and CDR2: SNHLY, FYNNEI. The CDR3 DNA sequence: TGTGCCAGCAGTGAGATCGGAGGGGCCCCCGGGGAGCTGTTTTTT. Its translation is CASSEIGGAPGELFF.

V is TRBV24-1 and J is TRBJ2-2; 7 bases map to TRBD2. This CDR3 is 14 amino acids long. V dropped 3 bases and J dropped 8; count of bases not matched to a gene: 5. CDR1 is KGHDR, CDR2 SFDVKD, per germline. The DNA for the CDR3 is TGTGCCACCAGTGATGCGGGGGAGTTGGGGGAGCTGTTTTTT. Amino acid sequence: CATSDAGELGELFF.

The chain couples TRBV3-1 (or the pseudogene TRBV3-2) to TRBJ1-5; D may be TRBD1 (5 bases). The germline V gene encodes CDR1 LGHDT and CDR2 YNNKEL (reference sequence). Trimming cost V 1 base and J 3 bases, with 10 bases left between them. The CDR3 consists of 15 residues. The CDR3 region has the DNA TGTGCCAGCAGCCAAGCGGGGGGGGACAATCAGCCCCAGCATTTT. This translates into CASSQAGGDNQPQHF.

V usage is TRBV7-3 and J usage is TRBJ1-2; D is unresolved. CDR3 size: 13 residues. The V end lost 5 bases, the J end lost 1 base, and 8 bases lay between the germline ends. In germline, CDR1 is SGHTA, CDR2 FQGTGA. The CDR3 protein is CASSLADNYGYTF. The CDR3 coding sequence is TGTGCCAGCAGCCTCGCGGATAACTATGGCTACACCTTC.

The chain has TRBV27 and TRBJ1-2, with 8 nucleotides matching TRBD1. Germline CDR1 and CDR2: MNHEY and SMNVEV (reference sequence). V gave up 4 bases and J gave up 4 bases; unmatched junction bases: 8. The CDR3 runs to 15 residues. CDR3 coding DNA: TGTGCCAGCAGTTCCACCGGGACAGGCCCCTATGGCTACACCTTC. Translation gives CASSSTGTGPYGYTF.

The rearrangement links TRBV2 to TRBJ2-6; D remains ambiguous. The germline V gene encodes CDR1 SNHLY and CDR2 FYNNEI. The CDR3 consists of 16 residues. V was clipped by 7 bases and J by 0 bases, with 13 bases between them. This CDR3 is CASTLRRISGANVLTF. In DNA, the CDR3 is TGTGCCAGCACCCTAAGAAGGATCTCTGGGGCCAACGTCCTGACTTTC.

The genes are TRBV7-2 and TRBJ2-7; TRBD1 matches 9 bases. CDR3 length: 16 residues. V lost 4 bases to trimming and J lost 6 bases; unmatched junction nucleotides: 13. CDR1 SGHTA and CDR2 FQGNSA come from the germline V gene. The CDR3: CASSSRPTGGQGEQYF. CDR3 DNA sequence: TGTGCCAGCAGCTCCCGACCGACAGGGGGGCAAGGCGAGCAGTACTTC.

On this clone: Distinct nucleotide sequences in the sample also encode this CDR3. J is TRBJ2-7 and V is TRBV11-2; 7 positions match TRBD2. Germline V gene data show CDR1 as SGHAT and CDR2 as FQNNGV. The CDR3 covers 14 residues. The ends lost 2 bases at V and 7 bases at J; junction bases unmatched: 8. The CDR3: CASSLTGQGGEQYF. As DNA, the CDR3 is TGTGCCAGCAGCTTAACGGGGCAGGGAGGGGAGCAGTACTTC.

This clone was detected only once. The chain recombines TRBV27 with TRBJ2-7; possibly TRBD1 for D (6 bases). V dropped 0 bases and J dropped 0 bases, with 6 bases sitting between them. The CDR3 is 14 residues long. The germline CDR1 and CDR2 sequences are MNHEY and SMNVEV (reference sequence). The DNA of the CDR3 is TGTGCCAGCAGTTTATCAGGGGGCTCCTACGAGCAGTACGTC. It specifies CASSLSGGSYEQYV.

V gene TRBV6-5 combines with J gene TRBJ1-2; D is perhaps TRBD1 (5 bases). Trimming cost V 1 base and J 1 base, with 13 bases left between them. The CDR3 contains 16 residues. Germline values: CDR1 MNHEY, CDR2 SVGAGI. The CDR3 nucleotides read TGTGCCAGCAGTTACTTGCGGTCAGGGCATAACTATGGCTACACCTTC. Protein: CASSYLRSGHNYGYTF.

The rearrangement joins TRBV10-3 to TRBJ2-6, with D possibly matching TRBD1 (6 bases). Germline CDR1 is ENHRY and CDR2 is SYGVKD. V lost 4 bases, J lost 1 base, and 8 bases lay in between. The CDR3 is made up of 15 amino acids. CDR3 nucleotides: TGTGCCATCAGTGCAGGGGCGTCTGGGGCCAACGTCCTGACTTTC. Translation gives CAISAGASGANVLTF.

This rearrangement joins TRBV2 to TRBJ2-3; the match to TRBD2 covers 7 bases. With 2 bases clipped from V and 1 base from J, the junction kept 6 bases outside the gene matches. CDR1 SNHLY and CDR2 FYNNEI come from the germline V gene. The CDR3 is 16 amino acids. CDR3 loop: CASSERVAGGTDTQYF. Written as DNA, the CDR3 is TGTGCCAGCAGTGAAAGGGTGGCGGGGGGCACAGATACGCAGTATTTT.

The V and J genes are TRBV9 and TRBJ2-2; no clear D. The length of the CDR3 is 12 residues. Trimming took off 2 bases at V and 6 bases at J, with 5 bases between the two ends. The germline gives CDR1 SGDLS, CDR2 YYNGEE. CDR3 coding DNA: TGTGCCAGCAGCGTCGAAGCCGGGGAGCTGTTTTTT. Protein product: CASSVEAGELFF.